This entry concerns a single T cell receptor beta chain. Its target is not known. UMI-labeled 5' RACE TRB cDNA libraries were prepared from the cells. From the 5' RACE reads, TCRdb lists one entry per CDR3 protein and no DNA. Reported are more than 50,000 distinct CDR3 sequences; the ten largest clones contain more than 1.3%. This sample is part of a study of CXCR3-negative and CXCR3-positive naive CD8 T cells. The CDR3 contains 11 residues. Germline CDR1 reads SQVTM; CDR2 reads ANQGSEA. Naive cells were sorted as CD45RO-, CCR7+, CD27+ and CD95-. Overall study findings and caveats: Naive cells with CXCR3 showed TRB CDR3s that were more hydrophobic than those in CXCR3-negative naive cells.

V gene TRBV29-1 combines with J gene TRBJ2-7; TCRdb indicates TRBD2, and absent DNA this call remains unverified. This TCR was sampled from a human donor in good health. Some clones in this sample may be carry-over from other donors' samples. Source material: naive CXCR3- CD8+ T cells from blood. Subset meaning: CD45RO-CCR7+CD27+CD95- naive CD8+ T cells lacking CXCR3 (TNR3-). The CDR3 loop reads CSVVTSGEQYF.